This entry concerns a single T cell receptor beta chain. The data were obtained in a study of blood T cell repertoires in COVID-19. Germline V lookup: CDR1 SGHNT, CDR2 YYREEE (reference sequence). The V end was cut by 4 bases, the J end by 4 bases, with 17 bases between. This CDR3 spans 15 amino acids. Profiled with immunoSEQ multiplex PCR; TCRdb holds only in-frame clones, not every one. The sample consists of a few hundred thousand clones, roughly 88% of them appearing once. The sample was PBMCs or T cells enriched from blood (not recorded which). The chain has TRBV5-4 and TRBJ1-1; D is ambiguous. The sequence derives from a man between 18 and 29 years old who had recovered from COVID-19. CDR3 nucleotide sequence: TGTGCCAGCAGCCCCTACGGTTATCGGGGCACTGAAGCTTTCTTT. Translating gives CASSPYGYRGTEAFF.